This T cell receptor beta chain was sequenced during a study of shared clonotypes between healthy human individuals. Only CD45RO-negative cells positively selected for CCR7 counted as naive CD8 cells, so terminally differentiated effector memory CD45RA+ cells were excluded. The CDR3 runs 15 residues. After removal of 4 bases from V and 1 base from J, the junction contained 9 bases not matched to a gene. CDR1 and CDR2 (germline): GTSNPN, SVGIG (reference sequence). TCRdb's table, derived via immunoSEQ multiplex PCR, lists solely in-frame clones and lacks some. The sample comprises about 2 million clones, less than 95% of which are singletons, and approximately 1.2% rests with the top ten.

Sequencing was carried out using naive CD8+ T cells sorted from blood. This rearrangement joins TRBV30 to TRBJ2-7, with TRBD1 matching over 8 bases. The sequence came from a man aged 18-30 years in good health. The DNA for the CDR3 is TGTGCCTGGAATCCCGGACAGGGTAAATCCTACGAGCAGTACTTC. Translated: CAWNPGQGKSYEQYF.